Each of the 17 T cell receptor beta chains below was sequenced from the same sample in a study of shared clonotypes between healthy human individuals. The data were produced by immunoSEQ multiplex PCR, yet TCRdb's version contains in-frame clones alone and is incomplete. The data hold fewer than 350,000 clones, with around 86% observed a single time. Sequenced: memory CD8+ T cells sorted from blood. The subset here: CD45RO+ cells pooled with CCR7-negative TemRA cells. The receptors come from a man younger than 35 in good health.

The V gene is TRBV4-3, the J gene TRBJ2-7; 8 bases fit TRBD1. The CDR3 extends over 16 amino acids. Germline CDR1 LGHNA, CDR2 YSLEER. J lost 0 bases, V lost 3 bases, and 7 bases had no gene match. Here the CDR3 reads CASSHLGQGSSYEQYF. DNA of the CDR3: TGCGCCAGCAGCCACTTAGGACAGGGTAGCTCCTACGAGCAGTACTTC.

The V and J genes are TRBV28 and TRBJ2-2; D may match TRBD1 or TRBD2 (5 bases each). The CDR3 consists of 15 residues. Germline loops: CDR1 MDHEN, CDR2 SYDVKM. With 3 bases removed from V and 5 bases from J, the gap between germline ends came to 13 bases. The CDR3 spells CASSFTWDGTGELFF. CDR3 in DNA: TGTGCCAGCAGTTTCACCTGGGACGGGACCGGGGAGCTGTTTTTT.

The chain combines TRBV5-8 with TRBJ1-1; D is ambiguous. CDR1 and CDR2 from the germline V gene are SGHTS and YDEGEE. Between the trimmed V and J ends, which lost 4 bases and 3 bases, there was a span of 19 bases. The CDR3 totals 16 residues. CDR3 region: CASSPRTPPPDTEAFF. The CDR3 nucleotides are TGTGCCAGCAGCCCCCGGACTCCTCCTCCGGACACTGAAGCTTTCTTT.

V usage is TRBV30 and J usage is TRBJ2-5; D call uncertain. The length of the CDR3 is 15 residues. Trimming took 0 bases from V and 1 from J, leaving 12 bases between them. Per germline, CDR1 GTSNPN and CDR2 SVGIG (reference sequence). The CDR3 sequence: CAWSVIDGFQETQYF. The CDR3 DNA sequence: TGTGCCTGGAGTGTTATTGATGGGTTCCAAGAGACCCAGTACTTC.

The chain uses TRBV5-4 and TRBJ2-7; D is uncertain. The CDR3 sequence is 14 residues long. The V and J ends lost 2 bases and 1 base respectively, with 10 bases between them. Germline-derived CDR1 and CDR2 are SGHNT and YYREEE (reference sequence). For the CDR3, the DNA is TGTGCCAGCAGCTTTAAACATCTATCCTACGAGCAGTACTTC. It is translated as CASSFKHLSYEQYF.

The V call is TRBV9, the J call TRBJ2-1; tentatively, D is TRBD2 (6 bases). CDR1 is SGDLS, CDR2 YYNGEE, per germline. The CDR3 has 14 amino acids. V was clipped by 4 bases and J by 5 bases, with 13 bases between them. CDR3 coding DNA: TGTGCCAGCAGCACCCAACCGGGGGACAATGAGCAGTTCTTC. It translates to CASSTQPGDNEQFF.

V and J are TRBV6-1 and TRBJ1-1, with D unresolved. Germline V CDR1 and CDR2: MNHNS, SASEGT. Trimming left V 5 bases short and J 0 bases short, with 13 bases between. The CDR3 sequence is 15 residues long. This CDR3 is CASSFGGGLNTEAFF. For the CDR3, the DNA is TGTGCCAGCAGTTTTGGTGGCGGATTGAACACTGAAGCTTTCTTT.

Worth noting for this clone: This sample includes further DNA sequences coding for the same CDR3. V usage is TRBV27 and J usage is TRBJ2-3, with unresolved D. Germline CDR1 and CDR2: MNHEY and SMNVEV (reference sequence). The V gene lost 4 bases and the J gene lost 0 bases, with 5 bases spanning the gap. The CDR3 loop spans 13 amino acids. CDR3 DNA sequence: TGTGCCAGCAGTTCCGCTAGCACAGATACGCAGTATTTT. Translated, it gives CASSSASTDTQYF.

The chain combines TRBV5-4 with TRBJ2-2, with TRBD2 matching 10 bases. The length of the CDR3 is 14 residues. Germline V gene sequence: CDR1 SGHNT, CDR2 YYREEE (reference sequence). V trimming: 3 bases; J trimming: 6 bases; junction bases outside the gene matches: 2. In nucleotides, the CDR3 is TGTGCCAGCAGCTCTAGCGGGAGCGCCGGGGAGCTGTTTTTT. Amino acids: CASSSSGSAGELFF.

This rearrangement joins TRBV28 to TRBJ1-1; tentatively, D is TRBD1 (5 bases). Germline CDR1 and CDR2: MDHEN and SYDVKM. V shed 8 bases and J shed 4 bases, with 11 bases lying between them. The CDR3 sequence is 12 residues long. The CDR3 loop is CASHGGSTEAFF. For the CDR3, the DNA is TGTGCCAGCCACGGGGGGAGCACTGAAGCTTTCTTT. Variable domain in full (rest from reference TRBV28 and TRBJ1-1): DVKVTQSSRYLVKRTGEKVFLECVQDMDHENMFWYRQDPGLGLRLIYFSYDVKMKEKGDIPEGYSVSREKKERFSLILESASTNQTSMYLCASHGGSTEAFFGQGTRLTVV.

V is TRBV30 and J is TRBJ1-2, with D possibly being TRBD1 (6 bases). Germline V lookup: CDR1 GTSNPN, CDR2 SVGIG (reference sequence). Trimming took off 1 base at V and 7 bases at J, with 10 bases between the two ends. This CDR3 comprises 12 residues. The CDR3 bases are TGTGCCTGGAGTGAAACAGGGATTGGCTACACCTTC. It codes for CAWSETGIGYTF. The variable domain in full, completed from reference TRBV30 and TRBJ1-2, reads SQTIHQWPATLVQPVGSPLSLECTVEGTSNPNLYWYRQAAGRGLQLLFYSVGIGQISSEVPQNLSASRPQDRQFILSSKKLLLSDSGFYLCAWSETGIGYTFGSGTRLTVV.

This sequence joins TRBV6-5 and TRBJ2-7; possible D gene TRBD1, 6 bases. CDR1 and CDR2 (germline): MNHEY, SVGAGI. This CDR3 is 13 amino acids long. The V and J ends lost 5 bases and 7 bases respectively, with 15 bases between them. Here the CDR3 DNA reads TGTGCCAGCAGTGCTCCGGGACATGTAGAGCAGTACTTC. Its translation: CASSAPGHVEQYF.

This clone was picked up many times. V is TRBV4-2 and J is TRBJ1-4, with unresolved D. V was pared by 4 bases and J by 7 bases, with 7 bases between. Germline CDR1 and CDR2: LGHNA and YNFKEQ. CDR3 size: 12 residues. The CDR3, as DNA: TGTGCCAGCAGCCCCATGTCTGAAAAACTGTTTTTT. Amino acids: CASSPMSEKLFF.

The gene calls are TRBV28 and TRBJ1-6; D is perhaps TRBD1 (5 bases). This CDR3 is built from 14 residues. Germline V gene data show CDR1 as MDHEN and CDR2 as SYDVKM. The V end was cut by 10 bases, the J end by 7 bases, with 17 bases between. This CDR3 is CANKGPQGNSPLHF. CDR3 DNA: TGTGCCAACAAGGGACCTCAAGGGAATTCACCCCTCCACTTT. Variable domain in full (rest from reference TRBV28 and TRBJ1-6): DVKVTQSSRYLVKRTGEKVFLECVQDMDHENMFWYRQDPGLGLRLIYFSYDVKMKEKGDIPEGYSVSREKKERFSLILESASTNQTSMYLCANKGPQGNSPLHFGNGTRLTVT.

The chain links TRBV19 to TRBJ1-1, with TRBD1 as a possible D gene (6 bases). V was clipped by 1 base and J by 0 bases, with 6 bases between them. From germline, CDR1 is LNHDA and CDR2 SQIVND (reference sequence). The CDR3 sequence is 14 residues long. CDR3 sequence (DNA): TGTGCCAGTAGTATAGGACAGGTGAACACTGAAGCTTTCTTT. Its protein product is CASSIGQVNTEAFF.

The chain combines TRBV4-1 with TRBJ2-5; 11 positions match TRBD2. Germline CDR1 is MGHRA and CDR2 is YSYEKL. V trimming: 8 bases; J trimming: 5 bases; junction bases outside the gene matches: 13. This CDR3 is 16 amino acids long. The CDR3 region has the DNA TGCGCCAGCGCCTCTATAGCGGGGGGGCCGTCGGAGACCCAGTACTTC. The encoded protein is CASASIAGGPSETQYF.

This rearrangement joins TRBV28 to TRBJ1-1; a possible D gene is TRBD1 (6 bases). V was pared by 3 bases and J by 4 bases, with 12 bases between. CDR3 length equals 14 residues. Per the germline V gene, CDR1 is MDHEN and CDR2 is SYDVKM. CDR3 loop: CASSFRLGGTEAFF. CDR3 sequence (DNA): TGTGCCAGCAGTTTTCGGTTAGGGGGCACTGAAGCTTTCTTT.